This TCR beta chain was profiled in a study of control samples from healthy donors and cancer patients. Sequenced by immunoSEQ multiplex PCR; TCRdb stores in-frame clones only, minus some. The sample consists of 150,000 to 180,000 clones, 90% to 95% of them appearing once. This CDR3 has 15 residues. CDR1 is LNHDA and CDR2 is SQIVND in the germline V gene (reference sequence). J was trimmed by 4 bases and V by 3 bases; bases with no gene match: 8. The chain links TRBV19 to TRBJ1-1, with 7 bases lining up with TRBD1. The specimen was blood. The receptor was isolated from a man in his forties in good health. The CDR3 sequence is CASSINRGRGTEAFF. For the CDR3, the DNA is TGTGCCAGTAGTATTAACAGGGGCAGAGGCACTGAAGCTTTCTTT.